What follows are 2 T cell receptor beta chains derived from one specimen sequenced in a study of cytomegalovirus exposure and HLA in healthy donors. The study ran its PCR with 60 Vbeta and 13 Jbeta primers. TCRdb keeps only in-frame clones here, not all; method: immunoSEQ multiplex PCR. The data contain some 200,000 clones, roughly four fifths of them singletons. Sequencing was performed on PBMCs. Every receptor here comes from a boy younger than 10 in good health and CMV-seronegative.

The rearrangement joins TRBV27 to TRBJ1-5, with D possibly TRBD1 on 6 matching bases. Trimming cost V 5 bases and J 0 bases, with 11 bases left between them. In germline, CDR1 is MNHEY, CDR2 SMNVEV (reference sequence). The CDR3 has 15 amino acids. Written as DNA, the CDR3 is TGTGCCAGCAGTCCAGGGGCAAATAGCAATCAGCCCCAGCATTTT. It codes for CASSPGANSNQPQHF.

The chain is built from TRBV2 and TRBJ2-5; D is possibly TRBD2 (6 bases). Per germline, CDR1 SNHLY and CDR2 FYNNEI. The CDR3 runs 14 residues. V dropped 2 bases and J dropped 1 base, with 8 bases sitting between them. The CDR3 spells CASSERRVQETQYF. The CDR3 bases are TGTGCCAGCAGTGAAAGGAGGGTCCAAGAGACCCAGTACTTC.